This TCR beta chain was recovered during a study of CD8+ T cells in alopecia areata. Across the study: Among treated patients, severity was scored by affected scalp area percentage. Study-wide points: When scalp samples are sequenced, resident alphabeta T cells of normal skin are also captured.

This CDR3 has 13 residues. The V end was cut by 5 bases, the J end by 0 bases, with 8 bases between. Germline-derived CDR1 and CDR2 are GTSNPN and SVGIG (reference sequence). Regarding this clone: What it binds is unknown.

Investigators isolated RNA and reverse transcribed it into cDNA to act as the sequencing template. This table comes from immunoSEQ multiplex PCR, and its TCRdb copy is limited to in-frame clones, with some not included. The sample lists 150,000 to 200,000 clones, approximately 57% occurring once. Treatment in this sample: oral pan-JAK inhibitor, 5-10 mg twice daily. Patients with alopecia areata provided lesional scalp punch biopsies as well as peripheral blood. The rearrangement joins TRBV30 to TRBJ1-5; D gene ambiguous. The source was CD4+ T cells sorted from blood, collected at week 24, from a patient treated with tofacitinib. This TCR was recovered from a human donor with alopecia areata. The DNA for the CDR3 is TGTGCCTGGGCGGCGCATAGCAATCAGCCCCAGCATTTT. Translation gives CAWAAHSNQPQHF.